Each of the 29 T cell receptor beta chains below was sequenced from the same sample in a study of cytomegalovirus exposure and HLA in healthy donors. The PCR used 60 Vbeta and 13 Jbeta primers. The protocol was immunoSEQ multiplex PCR, while the TCRdb copy is restricted to in-frame clones and leaves out a portion. This table has approximately 200,000 clones, more than 75% appearing once. The sequencing sample was made of PBMCs. The receptors shown here come from a human donor in good health.

This clone came up once. The rearrangement uses TRBV5-1 and TRBJ2-5, with TRBD2 matching 12 bases. The CDR3 is 17 residues long. The V and J ends lost 4 bases and 4 bases, in that order; junction bases with no gene match: 11. Germline V gene data show CDR1 as SGHRS and CDR2 as YFSETQ. The CDR3 DNA follows: TGCGCCAGCAGCCGTACTAGCGGGAGGATCGGATTAGAGACCCAGTACTTC. Translating it yields CASSRTSGRIGLETQYF. Full variable domain (rest looked up from reference TRBV5-1 and TRBJ2-5): KAGVTQTPRYLIKTRGQQVTLSCSPISGHRSVSWYQQTPGQGLQFLFEYFSETQRNKGNFPGRFSGRQFSNSRSEMNVSTLELGDSALYLCASSRTSGRIGLETQYFGPGTRLLVL.

This clone has just one count. V and J are TRBV6-8 and TRBJ1-3; D is undetermined. Germline loops: CDR1 MNHGY, CDR2 SAAAGT. The CDR3 has 16 amino acids. V was pared by 8 bases and J by 0 bases, with 17 bases between. CDR3 bases: TGTGCCAGCCCCCCGGAGGGCGGAAGCTCTGGAAACACCATATATTTT. As protein: CASPPEGGSSGNTIYF.

This chain joins TRBV7-3 and TRBJ2-3; D might be TRBD1 (5 bases). CDR3 size: 14 residues. Per the germline V gene, CDR1 is SGHTA and CDR2 is FQGTGA. V was shortened by 2 bases and J by 2 bases, with 8 bases between the two germline ends. Written as DNA, the CDR3 is TGTGCCAGCAGCTTAGCCAGGGACACAGATACGCAGTATTTT. It yields the protein CASSLARDTDTQYF. The full variable domain, its missing parts supplied by reference TRBV7-3 and TRBJ2-3, is GAGVSQTPSNKVTEKGKYVELRCDPISGHTALYWYRQSLGQGPEFLIYFQGTGAADDSGLPNDRFFAVRPEGSVSTLKIQRTERGDSAVYLCASSLARDTDTQYFGPGTRLTVL.

CDR3 bases: TGTGCCAGCAGCTTAGGGCTAGCGGGAGGGTGGGAGACCCAGTACTTC. As protein: CASSLGLAGGWETQYF. The chain employs TRBV7-2 and TRBJ2-5, with TRBD2 matching 12 bases. This CDR3 is 16 amino acids long. The V gene end was trimmed by 1 base and the J gene end by 5 bases; junction bases not matched to a gene: 5. Germline CDR1 is SGHTA and CDR2 is FQGNSA.

The rearrangement joins TRBV10-1 to TRBJ2-1, with 9 nucleotides matching TRBD1. Germline V gene lookup returns CDR1 WNHNN and CDR2 SYGVQD (reference sequence). This CDR3 has 15 residues. Trimming cost V 3 bases and J 7 bases; bases outside gene matches: 7. The chain's CDR3 is CASSDPGTGWNEQFF. In nucleotides, the CDR3 is TGCGCCAGCAGTGACCCCGGGACAGGGTGGAATGAGCAGTTCTTC.

The gene calls are TRBV13 and TRBJ2-7, with 15 bases matching TRBD2. CDR1 PRHDT and CDR2 FYEKMQ come from the germline V gene (reference sequence). J gave up 6 bases and V 5 bases, and 5 bases lay outside the gene matches. The CDR3 is 15 amino acids. The CDR3 reads CASSTVGLAGGEQYF. In DNA, the CDR3 is TGTGCCAGCAGCACCGTGGGACTAGCGGGAGGCGAGCAGTACTTC.

The chain's CDR3 is CASITAGGTEAFF. Written as DNA, the CDR3 is TGTGCCAGCATCACCGCAGGGGGAACTGAAGCTTTCTTT. The chain joins TRBV7-9 to TRBJ1-1; 7 bases agree with TRBD1. J gave up 5 bases and V 7 bases, and 7 bases lay outside the gene matches. Germline V CDR1 and CDR2: SEHNR, FQNEAQ (reference sequence). This CDR3 region has 13 residues.

V usage is TRBV5-1 and J usage is TRBJ1-1, with TRBD1 matching over 8 bases. V shed 2 bases and J 1 base; nucleotides not matched to a gene: 7. The CDR3 has 16 residues. The germline V gene has CDR1 SGHRS and CDR2 YFSETQ. CDR3 sequence: CASSLGQGGENTEAFF. The CDR3 region has the DNA TGCGCCAGCAGCTTAGGACAGGGAGGTGAGAACACTGAAGCTTTCTTT.

This clone has more than one count but fewer than ten. V and J are TRBV6-5 and TRBJ1-6, with a tentative D call TRBD1 (6 bases). V was clipped by 5 bases and J by 5 bases, with 10 bases between them. This CDR3 is built from 14 residues. CDR1 and CDR2 (germline): MNHEY, SVGAGI. DNA for the CDR3: TGTGCCAGCAGTAGACAGGCTAATAATTCACCCCTCCACTTT. Translated: CASSRQANNSPLHF.

The gene calls are TRBV7-9 and TRBJ1-1, with D perhaps matching TRBD1 (6 bases). The CDR3 consists of 14 residues. Looked up from germline, CDR1 is SEHNR and CDR2 is FQNEAQ (reference sequence). V was clipped by 8 bases and J by 1 base, with 14 bases between them. CDR3 loop: CASGLQGANTEAFF. Written as DNA, the CDR3 is TGTGCCAGCGGATTACAGGGAGCGAACACTGAAGCTTTCTTT.

With respect to this clone: Different DNA sequences within this sample yield the same CDR3. The chain is built from TRBV28 and TRBJ1-4; TRBD1 aligns across 8 bases. This CDR3 has 13 amino acids. Germline CDR1 MDHEN, CDR2 SYDVKM. CDR3 residues: CAGQGSTNEKLFF. The CDR3 nucleotides are TGTGCTGGACAGGGATCAACTAATGAAAAACTGTTTTTT.

This clone was detected a few times. The rearrangement uses TRBV6-4 and TRBJ2-1; 8 nucleotides align to TRBD2. With 2 bases clipped from V and 8 bases from J, the junction kept 8 bases outside the gene matches. Germline V gene lookup returns CDR1 MRHNA and CDR2 SNTAGT. The CDR3 contains 15 residues. The CDR3 DNA sequence: TGTGCCAGCAGTGACCCGGGACTAGGGGTTGATGAGCAGTTCTTC. Amino acid sequence: CASSDPGLGVDEQFF.

The chain recombines TRBV19 with TRBJ2-3; D remains unclear. Per germline, CDR1 LNHDA and CDR2 SQIVND (reference sequence). CDR3 length: 13 residues. V shed 6 bases and J shed 0 bases, with 7 bases lying between them. The chain's CDR3 is CASRGISTDTQYF. The CDR3 nucleotides are TGTGCCAGTAGGGGCATTAGCACAGATACGCAGTATTTT. Complete variable domain (other parts from reference TRBV19 and TRBJ2-3): DGGITQSPKYLFRKEGQNVTLSCEQNLNHDAMYWYRQDPGQGLRLIYYSQIVNDFQKGDIAEGYSVSREKKESFPLTVTSAQKNPTAFYLCASRGISTDTQYFGPGTRLTVL.

This clone was observed a few times. The chain carries TRBV5-1 and TRBJ1-4, with 10 bases that match TRBD1. The germline gives CDR1 SGHRS, CDR2 YFSETQ. This CDR3 has 14 residues. V shed 0 bases and J 7 bases; nucleotides not matched to a gene: 0. Here the CDR3 DNA reads TGCGCCAGCAGCTTGGGACAGGGGGCTGAAAAACTGTTTTTT. Translation gives CASSLGQGAEKLFF.

The chain combines TRBV7-3 with TRBJ2-1; the match to TRBD2 covers 12 bases. This CDR3 is built from 17 residues. The V gene's germline CDR1 is SGHTA and CDR2 FQGTGA. The V gene end was trimmed by 7 bases and the J gene end by 5 bases; junction bases not matched to a gene: 12. The CDR3 DNA follows: TGTGCCAGCACCTTGACTAGCGGGAGACCCTTTAACAATGAGCAGTTCTTC. Protein sequence: CASTLTSGRPFNNEQFF.

This chain connects TRBV7-3 to TRBJ2-1; D is possibly TRBD2 (6 bases). Trimming shortened V by 0 bases and J by 5 bases, and 11 bases separated the two germline ends. The CDR3 contains 15 residues. Germline V gene lookup returns CDR1 SGHTA and CDR2 FQGTGA. The CDR3 protein is CASSLTGGYNNEQFF. In DNA form, the CDR3 reads TGTGCCAGCAGCTTAACCGGGGGATATAACAATGAGCAGTTCTTC.

The chain employs TRBV6-1 and TRBJ2-7; D remains unclear. Germline CDR1 reads MNHNS; CDR2 reads SASEGT. CDR3 size: 13 residues. CDR3 sequence reads: CAIASLLAYEQYF. In DNA form, the CDR3 reads TGTGCTATAGCCTCACTCCTCGCCTACGAGCAGTACTTC.

This clone appeared once. The CDR3 sequence: CASSSDREVRLAGVTGELFF. For the CDR3, the DNA is TGTGCCAGCTCATCGGACAGGGAAGTAAGACTAGCGGGAGTCACCGGGGAGCTGTTTTTT. The chain couples TRBV18 to TRBJ2-2, with 12 bases lining up with TRBD2. The length of the CDR3 is 20 residues. Germline CDR1 and CDR2: KGHSH and LQKENI. The J segment lost 4 bases and the V segment lost 5 bases, leaving 17 bases of the junction unmatched.

The CDR3 DNA follows: TGTGCCAGTAGTATTATGGGAGAACAGCCCCAGCATTTT. Translating gives CASSIMGEQPQHF. The V call is TRBV19, the J call TRBJ1-5; D unresolved. Deletions cut 3 bases from V and 7 bases from J, with 10 bases between. Germline V lookup: CDR1 LNHDA, CDR2 SQIVND (reference sequence). The CDR3 is 13 residues long.

On this clone itself: One end of the junction varies from germline; a read error may be responsible. The J gene is TRBJ2-1, the V gene TRBV18; D gene unclear. The CDR3 contains 16 residues. Germline V gene data show CDR1 as KGHSH and CDR2 as LQKENI. The CDR3 here is CASSPLMTFGYNERFF. The CDR3, as DNA: TGTGCCAGCTCACCACTTATGACTTTCGGGTACAATGAGCGGTTCTTC.

Points on this clone: At one boundary the junction diverges from the germline segment, which might be a read error. The genes are TRBV7-9 and TRBJ2-7; TRBD1 matches 7 bases. The CDR3 runs to 13 residues. CDR1 and CDR2 from the germline V gene are SEHNR and FQNEAQ (reference sequence). The CDR3 DNA is TGTTCCAGCAGCTTAGGGGGCTGGGACGAGCAGTACTTC. Encoded protein: CSSSLGGWDEQYF.

J is TRBJ2-3 and V is TRBV14; 8 bases are a match to TRBD2. Germline values: CDR1 SGHDN, CDR2 FVKESK. This CDR3 comprises 13 residues. The chain's CDR3 is CASAGGSTDTQYF. Written as DNA, the CDR3 is TGTGCTAGCGCGGGAGGATCCACAGATACGCAGTATTTT.

The chain couples TRBV20-1 to TRBJ2-5, with no clear D. Germline CDR1 is DFQATT and CDR2 is SNEGSKA (reference sequence). The CDR3 has 10 residues. Trimming shortened V by 0 bases and J by 6 bases, and 2 bases separated the two germline ends. The CDR3: CSARDKTQYF. The CDR3 nucleotides read TGCAGTGCTAGAGATAAGACCCAGTACTTC.

The chain employs TRBV19 and TRBJ2-1; 14 nucleotides align to TRBD2. Germline-derived CDR1 and CDR2 are LNHDA and SQIVND (reference sequence). The CDR3 covers 16 residues. Trimming cost V 5 bases and J 7 bases; bases outside gene matches: 7. DNA for the CDR3: TGTGCCAGTAGTTTGACTAGCGGGAGGGTTACGAATGAGCAGTTCTTC. It is translated as CASSLTSGRVTNEQFF.

About this clone itself: The junction departs from germline at one end; a sequencing error may be responsible. The chain couples TRBV30 to TRBJ2-1; weak D call: TRBD1 (5 bases). This CDR3 has 12 amino acids. Germline V gene lookup returns CDR1 GTSNPN and CDR2 SVGIG (reference sequence). In DNA, the CDR3 is TGTGCCTGGGACAGAGTTTACAATGAGCGGTTCTTC. Amino acids: CAWDRVYNERFF.

The rearrangement links TRBV4-1 to TRBJ2-3; D not certain. Germline assignment: CDR1 MGHRA and CDR2 YSYEKL. Deletions cut 1 base from V and 5 bases from J, with 13 bases between. This CDR3 has 15 amino acids. This CDR3 reads CASSQGSSSLDTQYF. The CDR3 nucleotides are TGCGCCAGCAGCCAAGGGAGTAGCAGCCTAGATACGCAGTATTTT.

V gene TRBV19 combines with J gene TRBJ1-2; D perhaps matches TRBD1 (6 bases). With 7 bases removed from V and 5 bases from J, the gap between germline ends came to 17 bases. The CDR3 length is 14 residues. The V gene's germline CDR1 is LNHDA and CDR2 SQIVND (reference sequence). CDR3 bases: TGTGCCAGTAATCCTGAGGACAGAGGTTATGGCTACACCTTC. Its translation: CASNPEDRGYGYTF.

The chain links TRBV5-6 to TRBJ2-3, with TRBD2 identical over 9 bases. The V gene end was trimmed by 0 bases and the J gene end by 2 bases; junction bases not matched to a gene: 10. From germline, CDR1 is SGHDT and CDR2 YYEEEE. There are 18 residues in the CDR3. The CDR3 reads CASSLERSGSSATDTQYF. The CDR3 bases are TGTGCCAGCAGCTTGGAACGTAGCGGGAGTTCCGCCACAGATACGCAGTATTTT. The variable domain in full, completed from reference TRBV5-6 and TRBJ2-3, reads DAGVTQSPTHLIKTRGQQVTLRCSPKSGHDTVSWYQQALGQGPQFIFQYYEEEERQRGNFPDRFSGHQFPNYSSELNVNALLLGDSALYLCASSLERSGSSATDTQYFGPGTRLTVL.

V usage is TRBV6-5 and J usage is TRBJ2-3; 13 nucleotides align to TRBD2. Germline V gene data show CDR1 as MNHEY and CDR2 as SVGAGI. This CDR3 is built from 15 residues. J lost 5 bases, V lost 6 bases, and 5 bases had no gene match. The DNA for the CDR3 is TGTGCCAGCAGCCGGACTAGCGGGAGTCAAGATACGCAGTATTTT. This gives the protein CASSRTSGSQDTQYF.